These 28 T cell receptor beta chains share one sample of origin, sequenced in a study of regulatory T cells in long-lasting Graves disease. Combining iRepertoire HTBI primers with Arm-PCR of CDR3 regions, the authors built TCR beta libraries. TCRdb used MiXCR to reprocess the multiplex PCR reads, holding one entry per CDR3 protein. The sample has around 500,000 distinct CDR3 sequences, around 21% seen once; the top ten hold less than 9%. The time point here: persistent/refractory GD, antithyroid drugs over 5 years with positive TRAb. The TCR library used RNA extracted from PBMCs. Sequenced here: peripheral blood mononuclear cells (PBMCs), sampled when the disease was refractory, from a patient treated with antithyroid drugs. These receptors all come from a female donor with Graves disease.

The chain has TRBV30 and TRBJ2-3, with 10 bases matching TRBD2. CDR1 is GTSNPN, CDR2 SVGIG, per germline (reference sequence). Trimming took 2 bases from V and 4 from J; bases not matched to a gene: 6. The CDR3 has 15 amino acids. In DNA, the CDR3 is TGTGCCTGGAGTAGCGGGAGGGGAAGGTCAGATACGCAGTATTTT. Residues: CAWSSGRGRSDTQYF.

This clonotype was detected a few times. The V gene is TRBV11-2, the J gene TRBJ2-1; 8 bases fit TRBD2. The CDR3 totals 18 residues. V lost 0 bases to trimming and J lost 8 bases; unmatched junction nucleotides: 15. Germline V gene lookup returns CDR1 SGHAT and CDR2 FQNNGV. The CDR3 nucleotides are TGTGCCAGCAGCTTAGAACGGCAGGTAGGGACTAGTAGGTATGAGCAGTTCTTC. Protein: CASSLERQVGTSRYEQFF.

The rearrangement links TRBV20-1 to TRBJ1-5, with 11 bases lining up with TRBD1. The V segment lost 0 bases and the J segment 1 base; nucleotides outside the gene matches: 5. Germline values: CDR1 DFQATT, CDR2 SNEGSKA (reference sequence). This CDR3 has 17 residues. CDR3 residues: CSARDRTGGGSNQPQHF. For the CDR3, the DNA is TGCAGTGCTAGAGACAGGACAGGGGGCGGGAGCAATCAGCCCCAGCATTTT.

This chain joins TRBV28 and TRBJ2-1; 11 nucleotides line up with TRBD2. This CDR3 has 16 residues. With V trimmed by 5 bases and J by 4 bases, 7 bases remained unmatched. Germline values: CDR1 MDHEN, CDR2 SYDVKM. The CDR3 here is CASSEWVAGGYNEQFF. The CDR3 region has the DNA TGTGCCAGCAGTGAATGGGTAGCGGGAGGGTACAATGAGCAGTTCTTC.

In its sample, this clonotype was seen many times. The V call is TRBV5-8, the J call TRBJ1-2; D possibly corresponds to TRBD1 (6 bases). Trimming removed 4 bases at V and 3 bases at J, with 13 bases between. In germline, CDR1 is SGHTS, CDR2 YDEGEE. The CDR3 covers 14 residues. This CDR3 is CASSPGDLDYGYTF. For the CDR3, the DNA is TGTGCCAGCAGCCCAGGGGACCTTGACTATGGCTACACCTTC.

This clonotype appeared many times. This rearrangement joins TRBV11-2 to TRBJ2-7, with 7 nucleotides matching TRBD1. Germline V CDR1 and CDR2: SGHAT, FQNNGV. V was clipped by 5 bases and J by 5 bases; unmatched bases: 6. The CDR3 has 13 residues. CDR3 sequence: CASSVYRGNEQYF. The CDR3 DNA follows: TGTGCCAGCAGCGTATACAGGGGAAACGAGCAGTACTTC.

V gene TRBV6-9 combines with J gene TRBJ1-1, with D perhaps matching TRBD1 (5 bases). This CDR3 comprises 20 residues. Germline V gene sequence: CDR1 MNHGY, CDR2 SVAAGI. V was trimmed by 3 bases and J by 4 bases, leaving 30 bases between them. The CDR3 loop reads CASSYTELGRTLQKATEAFF. The DNA for the CDR3 is TGTGCCAGCAGTTACACCGAACTGGGGCGCACCCTTCAGAAGGCCACTGAAGCTTTCTTT.

The V gene is TRBV5-1, the J gene TRBJ1-5; 9 bases fit TRBD1. The CDR3 totals 15 residues. Germline V lookup: CDR1 SGHRS, CDR2 YFSETQ. V was pared by 1 base and J by 4 bases, with 3 bases of the junction left unmatched. The DNA for the CDR3 is TGCGCCAGCAGCTTGACAGGGGGCGCAAATCAGCCCCAGCATTTT. It encodes CASSLTGGANQPQHF.

Details on this clonotype: This may arise from a read error, as a much more abundant clone is one base away. J is TRBJ2-7 and V is TRBV27; D might be TRBD1 (5 bases). Germline V gene lookup returns CDR1 MNHEY and CDR2 SMNVEV (reference sequence). CDR3 size: 13 residues. V gave up 4 bases and J gave up 6 bases, with 13 bases separating them. The CDR3 DNA sequence: TGTGCCAGCAGTTCCGGGCAGGGTACCGAGCAGTACTTC. Its translation: CASSSGQGTEQYF.

This clonotype was found many times. The genes are TRBV7-9 and TRBJ2-7; the match to TRBD2 covers 9 bases. The length of the CDR3 is 15 residues. The V segment lost 0 bases and the J segment 7 bases; nucleotides outside the gene matches: 7. Germline loops: CDR1 SEHNR, CDR2 FQNEAQ (reference sequence). Here the CDR3 DNA reads TGTGCCAGCAGCTTAGCTAGCGGGAGTTCGGTGGAGCAGTACTTC. Amino acids: CASSLASGSSVEQYF.

This chain's CDR3 is CASSLVGQGFGNTIYF. The CDR3 DNA sequence: TGTGCCAGCAGCTTAGTGGGACAGGGATTCGGAAACACCATATATTTT. The chain carries TRBV7-9 and TRBJ1-3; 9 nucleotides agree with TRBD1. V lost 1 base and J lost 4; bases outside the gene matches: 5. The CDR3 covers 16 residues. Per germline, CDR1 SEHNR and CDR2 FQNEAQ (reference sequence).

This clonotype was seen many times. The chain couples TRBV12-3 or TRBV12-4 to TRBJ2-2; 13 nucleotides align to TRBD2. Trimming cost V 3 bases and J 5 bases; bases outside gene matches: 6. The CDR3 has 17 amino acids. This CDR3 reads CASSFGLAGVGTGELFF. The CDR3 coding sequence is TGTGCCAGCAGTTTCGGACTAGCGGGAGTTGGAACCGGGGAGCTGTTTTTT.

This clonotype was seen more than once but under ten times. V usage is TRBV5-6 and J usage is TRBJ1-1; perhaps TRBD1 as D (6 bases). V lost 2 bases to trimming and J lost 7 bases, with 12 bases between them. Germline CDR1 and CDR2: SGHDT and YYEEEE. This CDR3 comprises 13 residues. The CDR3 loop is CASSFIGQFEAFF. The CDR3 nucleotides are TGTGCCAGCAGCTTCATAGGACAGTTTGAAGCTTTCTTT.

This clonotype was seen repeatedly, ten times or more. This chain joins TRBV19 and TRBJ2-7; D is unclear. V lost 9 bases and J 0 bases, leaving 15 bases between the germline ends. The CDR3 extends over 14 amino acids. CDR1 LNHDA and CDR2 SQIVND come from the germline V gene (reference sequence). The CDR3 sequence is CASSRTGSSYEQYF. CDR3 bases: TGTGCCAGCAGTCGGACGGGTAGCTCCTACGAGCAGTACTTC.

Details on this clonotype: A far larger clone is just one base off, so this is likely a read error. The chain couples TRBV2 to TRBJ2-1; 7 bases are a match to TRBD1. The CDR3 is made up of 14 amino acids. The germline V gene has CDR1 SNHLY and CDR2 FYNNEI. The V gene end was trimmed by 4 bases and the J gene end by 13 bases; junction bases not matched to a gene: 13. The CDR3 sequence: CASSGFRGRETQFF. The CDR3 DNA reads as TGTGCCAGCAGTGGGTTCAGGGGGAGAGAGACCCAGTTCTTC.

This clonotype occurred a few times. This sequence joins TRBV28 and TRBJ1-5, with D perhaps matching TRBD1 (6 bases). The V gene's germline CDR1 is MDHEN and CDR2 SYDVKM. V was pared by 3 bases and J by 7 bases, with 13 bases between. CDR3 length: 14 amino acids. CDR3 sequence (DNA): TGTGCCAGCAGTTTTAGGGGGGCAAGGCAGCCCCAGCATTTT. This translates into CASSFRGARQPQHF.

This chain uses TRBV5-5 with TRBJ2-4; D possibly corresponds to TRBD1 (7 bases). Germline-derived CDR1 and CDR2 are SGHKS and YYEKEE (reference sequence). The CDR3 is 15 residues long. Trimming removed 5 bases at V and 0 bases at J, with 12 bases between. The CDR3 spells CASSYRGLAKNIQYF. The CDR3 DNA reads as TGTGCCAGCAGTTACAGGGGACTAGCCAAAAACATTCAGTACTTC.

The V and J genes are TRBV5-4 and TRBJ2-2; D gene uncertain. This CDR3 is 13 amino acids long. Looked up from germline, CDR1 is SGHNT and CDR2 is YYREEE (reference sequence). V lost 5 bases, J lost 5 bases, and 10 bases lay in between. DNA of the CDR3: TGTGCCAGCAGATTATGGGGAACCGGGGAGCTGTTTTTT. Protein sequence: CASRLWGTGELFF.

The rearrangement joins TRBV20-1 to TRBJ2-3; unclear D gene. Trimming removed 3 bases from V and 6 bases from J, with 10 bases in between. The CDR3 runs to 12 residues. Germline V CDR1 and CDR2: DFQATT, SNEGSKA (reference sequence). This CDR3 reads CSASGLLDTQYF. The CDR3 coding sequence is TGCAGTGCTAGTGGGTTATTGGATACGCAGTATTTT.

This clonotype was counted a single time. V and J are TRBV7-9 and TRBJ1-6; D is unresolved. The CDR3 has 15 amino acids. Between the trimmed V and J ends, which lost 4 bases and 6 bases, there was a span of 13 bases. CDR1 is SEHNR and CDR2 is FQNEAQ in the germline V gene (reference sequence). CDR3: CASSSEPRSNSPLHF. CDR3 DNA sequence: TGTGCCAGCAGCTCGGAGCCGAGGAGTAATTCACCCCTCCACTTT.

This clonotype came up many times. V gene TRBV29-1 combines with J gene TRBJ2-7; 9 nucleotides match TRBD2. V was clipped by 3 bases and J by 0 bases; unmatched bases: 9. CDR3 length equals 16 residues. In germline, CDR1 is SQVTM, CDR2 ANQGSEA. In nucleotides, the CDR3 is TGCAGCGTTGAGGGTTACCTTAGCGGGAGCTCCTACGAGCAGTACTTC. Its translation is CSVEGYLSGSSYEQYF.

This clonotype was observed a few times. One junction end disagrees with the germline gene, perhaps due to a read error. V and J are TRBV6-5 and TRBJ2-7; 8 bases match TRBD2. The germline V gene has CDR1 MNHEY and CDR2 SVGAGI. The CDR3 has 19 residues. As DNA, the CDR3 is TGTGCCAGCAATTACCGCCTCGGGCTAGCGGGTCCCGTTGCGTACGAGCAGTACTTC. Amino acids: CASNYRLGLAGPVAYEQYF.

The gene calls are TRBV3-1 and TRBJ2-7; D is unresolved. Trimming stripped 7 bases from V and 6 bases from J, with 13 bases between. Germline loops: CDR1 LGHDT, CDR2 YNNKEL (reference sequence). There are 12 residues in the CDR3. DNA for the CDR3: TGTGCCAGCATGGGCGCCAACTGCGAGCAGTACTTC. This sequence encodes CASMGANCEQYF.

This clonotype was recorded a few times. The chain joins TRBV6-2 or TRBV6-3 to TRBJ2-7; possibly TRBD2 for D (6 bases). CDR1 is MNHEY, CDR2 SVGEGT, per germline. CDR3 length: 18 amino acids. Trimming left V 2 bases short and J 3 bases short, with 23 bases between. The CDR3 reads CASSYGWSKRGGDYEQYF. In DNA form, the CDR3 reads TGTGCCAGCAGTTACGGGTGGAGTAAGAGGGGAGGTGACTACGAGCAGTACTTC.

This clonotype was observed many times. V is TRBV28 and J is TRBJ2-7; D might be TRBD1 or TRBD2, each matching 5 bases. Trimming stripped 7 bases from V and 5 bases from J, with 12 bases between. The CDR3 has 12 amino acids. Per germline, CDR1 MDHEN and CDR2 SYDVKM. CDR3 DNA sequence: TGTGCCAGCAATGCAGGGAGCCACGAGCAGTACTTC. It encodes CASNAGSHEQYF.

This clonotype was found a few times. A much larger clone differs from this one at a single base, so this may be a read error. V and J are TRBV12-3 or TRBV12-4 and TRBJ1-5; no definite D call. The CDR3 length is 13 residues. Written as DNA, the CDR3 is TGTGCCAGCAGTCTACAAAGCAATCAGCCCCCGCATTTT. As protein: CASSLQSNQPPHF.

This chain uses TRBV29-1 with TRBJ1-2; D perhaps matches TRBD1 (6 bases). Germline V gene sequence: CDR1 SQVTM, CDR2 ANQGSEA. The CDR3 totals 15 residues. The V and J ends lost 3 bases and 1 base respectively, with 15 bases between them. The CDR3 is CSVDLQGQINYGYTF. The DNA of the CDR3 is TGCAGCGTTGATCTGCAGGGGCAAATTAACTATGGCTACACCTTC.

This clonotype turned up a few times. The chain has TRBV5-1 and TRBJ2-3; D ambiguous. The germline gives CDR1 SGHRS, CDR2 YFSETQ. Trimming pared 4 bases from V and 4 bases from J, leaving 7 bases between. This CDR3 has 12 residues. The CDR3, as DNA: TGCGCCAGCAGCCGGCTTCCAGATACGCAGTATTTT. It codes for CASSRLPDTQYF.